A selection of T cell receptor beta chains follows, all from one sample in a study of CD8 T cells in ankylosing spondylitis. Each CDR3 protein is one row after TCRdb ran MiXCR on the 5' RACE reads. Among around 340,000 distinct CDR3 sequences, about 15% were seen once, and the ten largest hold approximately 1.1%. What was sequenced was blood, either unsorted or a sorted T cell fraction (not recorded which). These receptors were obtained from a male donor with ankylosing spondylitis or in good health (not recorded which). The CDR3 runs from the conserved cysteine through the conserved F or W. Fields, in order: J gene, D gene, clone size, V gene, CDR3 protein, CDR3 DNA. D genes are given only for firm matches. Clone size, where shown, is once, few, many, or a class for clones that have expanded.

TRBJ1-2,NA,few,TRBV5-1,CASSISGSGSYGYTF,TGCGCCAGCAGCATATCAGGGTCGGGATCCTATGGCTACACCTTC
TRBJ2-2,NA,NA,TRBV20-1,CSARTPKPTGELFF,TGCAGTGCTAGAACCCCTAAACCCACCGGGGAGCTGTTTTTT
TRBJ1-1,NA,few,TRBV29-1,CSVGKTGKSAEAFF,TGCAGCGTCGGGAAGACAGGAAAATCCGCTGAAGCTTTCTTT
TRBJ2-7,NA,few,TRBV5-1,CASSSGLLYEQYF,TGCGCCAGCAGTTCGGGACTCCTCTACGAGCAGTACTTC
TRBJ2-1,NA,few,TRBV3-1,CASSVSGTFAYNEQFF,TGTGCCAGCAGCGTATCCGGGACGTTTGCCTACAATGAGCAGTTCTTC
TRBJ2-3,NA,NA,TRBV25-1,CASRLQGADTQYF,TGTGCCAGCAGACTACAGGGCGCAGATACGCAGTATTTT
TRBJ2-7,NA,many,TRBV5-1,CASSLEGARVGYEQYF,TGCGCCAGCAGCTTGGAAGGGGCTCGGGTTGGATACGAGCAGTACTTC
TRBJ1-1,NA,many,TRBV29-1,CSVEEGTMNTEAFF,TGCAGCGTTGAGGAGGGGACCATGAACACTGAAGCTTTCTTT
TRBJ2-5,NA,NA,TRBV11-2,CASSLDVRQYETQYF,TGTGCCAGCAGCTTAGATGTGCGACAATACGAGACCCAGTACTTC
TRBJ2-1,NA,few,TRBV12-3/TRBV12-4,CASSFPPTLEQFF,TGTGCCAGCAGTTTCCCCCCTACTCTTGAGCAGTTCTTC
TRBJ1-1,TRBD1,NA,TRBV12-3/TRBV12-4,CASSLDRVGAFF,TGTGCCAGCAGCCTGGACAGGGTTGGAGCTTTCTTT
TRBJ2-5,TRBD2,NA,TRBV5-1,CASSLAGTNLGETQYF,TGCGCCAGCAGCTTGGCCGGGACTAATTTAGGGGAGACCCAGTACTTC
TRBJ1-1,TRBD1,many,TRBV7-2,CASSRQGTEAFF,TGTGCCAGCAGTAGACAGGGCACTGAAGCTTTCTTT
TRBJ2-5,TRBD2,few,TRBV12-3/TRBV12-4,CASSQREFETQYF,TGTGCCAGCAGCCAGCGGGAGTTCGAGACCCAGTACTTC
TRBJ1-4,NA,few,TRBV18,CASSGSREKLFF,TGTGCCAGCTCCGGGTCTCGAGAAAAACTGTTTTTT
TRBJ1-2,TRBD1,few,TRBV25-1,CASNDGQGRYGYTF,TGTGCCAGCAACGACGGACAGGGCCGGTATGGCTACACCTTC
TRBJ1-5,NA,few,TRBV5-1,CASSLGGKSNQPQHF,TGCGCCAGCAGCTTAGGGGGAAAGAGCAATCAGCCCCAGCATTTT
TRBJ2-7,NA,few,TRBV12-3/TRBV12-4,CASSPRVYEQYF,TGTGCCAGCAGTCCCAGGGTCTACGAGCAGTACTTC
TRBJ2-7,TRBD1,NA,TRBV12-3/TRBV12-4,CASSLQGADYEQYF,TGTGCCAGCAGTCTCCAGGGGGCCGACTACGAGCAGTACTTC
TRBJ1-2,NA,few,TRBV14,CASSQDAAYGYTF,TGTGCCAGCAGCCAAGACGCAGCGTATGGCTACACCTTC
TRBJ2-6,NA,few,TRBV12-3/TRBV12-4,CASSLTFSSSGANVLTF,TGTGCCAGCAGCCTGACATTCTCCAGCTCTGGGGCCAACGTCCTGACTTTC
TRBJ2-1,TRBD1,few,TRBV19,CASSRQGAVDEQFF,TGTGCCAGTAGTCGACAGGGGGCTGTGGATGAGCAGTTCTTC
TRBJ2-2,NA,few,TRBV11-2,CASSHVRPELFF,TGTGCCAGCAGTCACGTTCGGCCAGAGCTGTTTTTT
TRBJ2-7,NA,NA,TRBV5-5,CASSNHGASYEQYF,TGTGCCAGCAGCAACCACGGCGCTTCCTACGAGCAGTACTTC
TRBJ2-7,NA,NA,TRBV12-3/TRBV12-4,CASSLAPGRGAYEQYF,TGTGCCAGCAGTTTAGCCCCGGGCAGGGGGGCTTACGAGCAGTACTTC
TRBJ2-5,TRBD2,NA,TRBV5-1,CASSPGLAGPQETQYF,TGCGCCAGCAGCCCGGGACTAGCGGGGCCCCAAGAGACCCAGTACTTC